Listed below are T cell receptor beta chains from one sample, sequenced in a study of shared clonotypes between healthy human individuals. Clones were sequenced by immunoSEQ multiplex PCR, and TCRdb holds only the in-frame ones, with some missing. The sample holds about 1 million clones; about 76% are singletons and the top ten take 1.4%. Sequences were obtained from memory CD4+ T cells sorted from blood. These receptors all come from a man aged 18 to 30 in good health. Each CDR3 is given with its conserved first and last residue. Fields, in order: CDR3 length, D gene, clone size, V gene, J gene, CDR3 protein, CDR3 DNA. D genes are given only for firm matches. Only part of the rows carry a size: once, few, many, or a class if the clone is expanded.

13	TRBD2	NA	TRBV4-2	TRBJ2-7	CASSPPGGLEQYF	TGTGCCAGCAGCCCCCCGGGGGGGCTCGAGCAGTACTTC
14	NA	NA	TRBV10-3	TRBJ1-1	CAISESGGIAEAFF	TGTGCCATCAGTGAGTCGGGGGGGATCGCTGAAGCTTTCTTT
14	NA	NA	TRBV2	TRBJ1-5	CASSDRGFGQPQHF	TGTGCCAGCAGTGACAGGGGCTTCGGTCAGCCCCAGCATTTT
13	NA	NA	TRBV30	TRBJ2-2	CAWRTQGPGELFF	TGTGCCTGGAGGACACAGGGCCCCGGGGAGCTGTTTTTT
15	NA	few	TRBV30	TRBJ2-7	CAWVDRRKATYEQYF	TGTGCCTGGGTTGACAGGAGAAAGGCTACCTACGAGCAGTACTTC
14	TRBD2	NA	TRBV25-1	TRBJ2-3	CASTPSGGAGTQYF	TGTGCCAGCACCCCGAGCGGGGGGGCGGGTACGCAGTATTTT
11	NA	once	TRBV6-5	TRBJ2-7	CASSTRDEQYF	TGTGCCTCCAGCACGCGCGACGAGCAGTACTTC
15	TRBD1	few	TRBV7-2	TRBJ2-3	CASSGDRVRTDTQYF	TGTGCCAGCAGCGGGGACAGGGTCAGGACAGATACGCAGTATTTT
16	TRBD1	NA	TRBV9	TRBJ2-3	CASSVAGQGAPDTQYF	TGTGCCAGCAGCGTAGCTGGGCAGGGGGCCCCAGATACGCAGTATTTT
15	NA	NA	TRBV18	TRBJ1-1	CASSPSDGASTEAFF	TGTGCCAGCTCACCATCCGACGGGGCTAGCACTGAAGCTTTCTTT
16	NA	NA	TRBV19	TRBJ1-4	CASSDGLGATNEKLFF	TGTGCCAGTAGTGACGGGTTAGGGGCAACTAATGAAAAACTGTTTTTT